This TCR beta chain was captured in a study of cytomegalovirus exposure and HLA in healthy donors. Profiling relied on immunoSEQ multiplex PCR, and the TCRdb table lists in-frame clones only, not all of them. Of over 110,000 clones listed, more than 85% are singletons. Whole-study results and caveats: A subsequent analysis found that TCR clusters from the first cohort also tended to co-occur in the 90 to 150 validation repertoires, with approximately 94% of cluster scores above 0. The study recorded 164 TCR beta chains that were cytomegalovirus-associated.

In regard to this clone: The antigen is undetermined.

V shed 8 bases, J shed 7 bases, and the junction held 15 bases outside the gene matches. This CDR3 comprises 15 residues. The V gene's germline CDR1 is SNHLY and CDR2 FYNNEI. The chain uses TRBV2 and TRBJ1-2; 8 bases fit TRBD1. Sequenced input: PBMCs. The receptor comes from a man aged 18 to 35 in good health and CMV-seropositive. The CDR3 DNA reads TGTGCCAGCGAATCGAGGACAGGGTCGGAAGCTGGCTACACCTTC. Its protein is CASESRTGSEAGYTF.